This TCR beta chain was recorded in a study of cytomegalovirus exposure and HLA in healthy donors. Use of 60 Vbeta and 13 Jbeta primers characterized the PCR. TCRdb's table, derived via immunoSEQ multiplex PCR, lists solely in-frame clones and lacks some. The sample lists about 110,000 clones; around three quarters were seen once. This receptor was taken from a man younger than 40 in good health and CMV-seropositive. The source material was PBMCs.

Here the CDR3 DNA reads TGTGCCAGCAGTACAGGGGGGGTGAACACTGAAGCTTTCTTT. Translation: CASSTGGVNTEAFF. The rearrangement joins TRBV6-6 to TRBJ1-1, with 8 bases aligning to TRBD1. V lost 5 bases and J lost 0; bases outside the gene matches: 2. This CDR3 has 14 residues. In germline, CDR1 is MNHNY, CDR2 SVGAGI (reference sequence).